The clone carrying this T cell receptor beta chain was recorded a few times. What it recognizes is unknown. This record belongs to a study of T-cell memory formation after mild COVID-19. About the study: TCR clusters largely stayed donor specific. Overall study findings and caveats: Clones that shrank (day 15 to 85) were balanced CD4/CD8, whereas later expanders leaned CD4+.

CDR1 is MNHEY and CDR2 is SVGEGT in the germline V gene. V was pared by 2 bases and J by 2 bases, with 1 base between. There are 12 residues in the CDR3. TCRdb passed the 5' RACE reads through MiXCR, listing each CDR3 protein once. In the table there are 150,000 or so distinct CDR3 sequences, roughly 31% of which are singletons. This rearrangement joins TRBV6-2 or TRBV6-3 to TRBJ1-5, with no clear D. The clonotype originates from an adult woman who had mild COVID-19 (a few samples of this study predate the infection). Cell type and time point are not known. Sequencing used PBMCs or a T cell subset sorted from them (not recorded which). The CDR3 bases are TGTGCCAGCAGTTACGGCAATCAGCCCCAGCATTTT. It codes for CASSYGNQPQHF.